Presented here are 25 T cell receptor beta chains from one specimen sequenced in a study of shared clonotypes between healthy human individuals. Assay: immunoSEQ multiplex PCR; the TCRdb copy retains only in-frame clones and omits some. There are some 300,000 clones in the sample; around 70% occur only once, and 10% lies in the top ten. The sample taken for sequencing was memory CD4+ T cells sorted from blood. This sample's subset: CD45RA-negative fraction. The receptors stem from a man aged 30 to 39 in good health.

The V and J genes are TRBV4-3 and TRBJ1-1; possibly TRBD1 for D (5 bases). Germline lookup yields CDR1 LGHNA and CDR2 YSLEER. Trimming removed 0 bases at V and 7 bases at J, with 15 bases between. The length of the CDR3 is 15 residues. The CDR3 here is CASSQENRPLGEAFF. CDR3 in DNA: TGCGCCAGCAGCCAAGAGAACAGGCCCCTGGGTGAAGCTTTCTTT.

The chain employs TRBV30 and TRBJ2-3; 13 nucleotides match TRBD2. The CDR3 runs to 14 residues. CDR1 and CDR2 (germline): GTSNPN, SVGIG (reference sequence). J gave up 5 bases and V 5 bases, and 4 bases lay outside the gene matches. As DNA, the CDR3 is TGTGCCTGGGGACTAGCGGGAGTACGAGATACGCAGTATTTT. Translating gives CAWGLAGVRDTQYF.

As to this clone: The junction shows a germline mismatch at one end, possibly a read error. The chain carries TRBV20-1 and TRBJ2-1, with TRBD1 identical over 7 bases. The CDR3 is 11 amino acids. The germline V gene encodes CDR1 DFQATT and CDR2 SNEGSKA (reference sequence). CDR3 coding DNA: TGCAGTGCTAGAGTACAGGGGCTGTGGATCTTC. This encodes CSARVQGLWIF.

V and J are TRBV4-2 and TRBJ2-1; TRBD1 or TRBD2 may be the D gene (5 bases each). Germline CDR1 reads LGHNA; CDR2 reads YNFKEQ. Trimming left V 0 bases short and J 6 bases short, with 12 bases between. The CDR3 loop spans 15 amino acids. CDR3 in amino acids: CASSQEGVGINEQFF. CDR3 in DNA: TGTGCCAGCAGCCAAGAGGGGGTAGGGATCAATGAGCAGTTCTTC.

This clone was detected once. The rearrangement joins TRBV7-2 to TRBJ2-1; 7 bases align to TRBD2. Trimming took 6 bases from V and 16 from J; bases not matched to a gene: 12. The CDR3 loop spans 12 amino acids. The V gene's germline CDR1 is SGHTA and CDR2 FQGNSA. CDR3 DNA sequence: TGTGCCAGCAGTCCCGACCGCGGGAGCCACTTCTTC. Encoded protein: CASSPDRGSHFF.

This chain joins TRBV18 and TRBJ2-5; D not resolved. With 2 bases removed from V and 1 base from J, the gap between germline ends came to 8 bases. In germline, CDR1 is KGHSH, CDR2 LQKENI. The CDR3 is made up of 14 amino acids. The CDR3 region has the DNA TGTGCCAGCTCACCAAAACCCTCCCAAGAGACCCAGTACTTC. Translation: CASSPKPSQETQYF. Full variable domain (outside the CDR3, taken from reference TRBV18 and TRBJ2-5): NAGVMQNPRHLVRRRGQEARLRCSPMKGHSHVYWYRQLPEEGLKFMVYLQKENIIDESGMPKERFSAEFPKEGPSILRIQQVVRGDSAAYFCASSPKPSQETQYFGPGTRLLVL.

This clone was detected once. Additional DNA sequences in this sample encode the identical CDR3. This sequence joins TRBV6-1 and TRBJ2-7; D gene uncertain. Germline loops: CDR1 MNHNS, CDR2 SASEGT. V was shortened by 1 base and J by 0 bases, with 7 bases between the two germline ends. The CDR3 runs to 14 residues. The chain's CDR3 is CASSEGPHSYEQYF. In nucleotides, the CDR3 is TGTGCCAGCAGTGAAGGGCCACACTCCTACGAGCAGTACTTC.

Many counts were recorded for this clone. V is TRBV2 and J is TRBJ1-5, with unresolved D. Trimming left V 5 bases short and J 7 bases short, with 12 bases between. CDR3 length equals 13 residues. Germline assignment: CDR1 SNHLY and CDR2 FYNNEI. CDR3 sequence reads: CASSQEVRQPQHF. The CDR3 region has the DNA TGTGCCAGCAGTCAAGAGGTACGGCAGCCCCAGCATTTT. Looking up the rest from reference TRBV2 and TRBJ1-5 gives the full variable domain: EPEVTQTPSHQVTQMGQEVILRCVPISNHLYFYWYRQILGQKVEFLVSFYNNEISEKSEIFDDQFSVERPDGSNFTLKIRSTKLEDSAMYFCASSQEVRQPQHFGDGTRLSIL.

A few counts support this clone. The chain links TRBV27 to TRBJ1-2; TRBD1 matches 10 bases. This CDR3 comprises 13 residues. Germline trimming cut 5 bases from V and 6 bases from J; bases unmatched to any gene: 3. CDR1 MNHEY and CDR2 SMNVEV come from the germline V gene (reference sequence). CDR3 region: CASSRQGADGYTF. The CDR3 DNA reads TGTGCCAGCAGTAGACAGGGGGCCGATGGCTACACCTTC.

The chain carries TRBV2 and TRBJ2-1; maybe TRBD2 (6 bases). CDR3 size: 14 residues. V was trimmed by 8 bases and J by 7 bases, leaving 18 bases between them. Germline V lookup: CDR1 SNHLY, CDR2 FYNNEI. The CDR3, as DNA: TGTGCCAGCGTGTGGGGGACTCGACCGAATGAGCAGTTCTTC. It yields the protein CASVWGTRPNEQFF.

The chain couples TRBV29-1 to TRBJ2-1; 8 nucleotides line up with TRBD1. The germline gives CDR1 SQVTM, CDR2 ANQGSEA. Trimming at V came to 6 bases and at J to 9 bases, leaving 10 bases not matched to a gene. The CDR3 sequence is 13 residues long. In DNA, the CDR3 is TGCAGCGTAGACAGGGGAATCGGGGTTGAGCAGTTCTTC. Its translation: CSVDRGIGVEQFF.

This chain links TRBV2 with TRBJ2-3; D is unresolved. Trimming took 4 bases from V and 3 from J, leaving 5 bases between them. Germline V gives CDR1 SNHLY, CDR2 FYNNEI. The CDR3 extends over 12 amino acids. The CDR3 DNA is TGTGCCAGCAGTGTTCAGACAGATACGCAGTATTTT. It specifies CASSVQTDTQYF.

CDR3 in DNA: TGCGCCAGCAGCCGTGTGACAGGGGCTGGGGCCAACGTCCTGACTTTC. It is translated as CASSRVTGAGANVLTF. The chain carries TRBV5-1 and TRBJ2-6; 8 positions match TRBD1. Germline values: CDR1 SGHRS, CDR2 YFSETQ. The CDR3 sequence is 16 residues long. V shed 4 bases, J shed 2 bases, and the junction held 5 bases outside the gene matches. Full variable domain (outside the CDR3, taken from reference TRBV5-1 and TRBJ2-6): KAGVTQTPRYLIKTRGQQVTLSCSPISGHRSVSWYQQTPGQGLQFLFEYFSETQRNKGNFPGRFSGRQFSNSRSEMNVSTLELGDSALYLCASSRVTGAGANVLTFGAGSRLTVL.

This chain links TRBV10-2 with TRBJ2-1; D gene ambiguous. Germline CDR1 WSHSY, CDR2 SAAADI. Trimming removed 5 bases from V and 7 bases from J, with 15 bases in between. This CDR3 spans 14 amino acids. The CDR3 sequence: CASSIRSRVNEQFF. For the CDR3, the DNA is TGCGCCAGCAGTATAAGATCCCGTGTTAATGAGCAGTTCTTC.

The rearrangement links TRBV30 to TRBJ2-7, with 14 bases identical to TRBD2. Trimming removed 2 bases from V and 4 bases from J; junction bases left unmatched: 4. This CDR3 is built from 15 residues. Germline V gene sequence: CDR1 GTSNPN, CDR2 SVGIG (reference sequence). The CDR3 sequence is CAWSPRLAGGYEQYF. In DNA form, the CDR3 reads TGTGCCTGGAGTCCCCGACTAGCGGGAGGGTACGAGCAGTACTTC. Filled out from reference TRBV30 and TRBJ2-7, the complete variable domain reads SQTIHQWPATLVQPVGSPLSLECTVEGTSNPNLYWYRQAAGRGLQLLFYSVGIGQISSEVPQNLSASRPQDRQFILSSKKLLLSDSGFYLCAWSPRLAGGYEQYFGPGTRLTVT.

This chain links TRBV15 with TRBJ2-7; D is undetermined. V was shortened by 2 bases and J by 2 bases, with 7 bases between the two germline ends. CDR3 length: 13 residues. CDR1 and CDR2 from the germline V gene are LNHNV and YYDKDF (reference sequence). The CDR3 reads CATSRFGAYEQYF. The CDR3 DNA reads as TGTGCCACCAGCAGATTTGGAGCCTACGAGCAGTACTTC.

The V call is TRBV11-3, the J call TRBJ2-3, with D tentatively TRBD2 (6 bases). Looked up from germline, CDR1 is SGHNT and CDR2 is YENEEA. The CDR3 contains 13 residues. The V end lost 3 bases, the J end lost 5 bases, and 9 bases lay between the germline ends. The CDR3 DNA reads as TGTGCCAGCAGCTTCACCGGGGGAGATACGCAGTATTTT. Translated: CASSFTGGDTQYF.

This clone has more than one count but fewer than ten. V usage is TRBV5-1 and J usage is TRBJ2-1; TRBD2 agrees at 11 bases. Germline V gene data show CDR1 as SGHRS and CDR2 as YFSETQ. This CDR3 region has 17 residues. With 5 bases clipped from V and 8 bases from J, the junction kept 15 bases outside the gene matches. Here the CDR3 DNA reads TGCGCCAGCAGACCTGAACTAGCGGGAGTGGGGTCGGATGAGCAGTTCTTC. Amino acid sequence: CASRPELAGVGSDEQFF.

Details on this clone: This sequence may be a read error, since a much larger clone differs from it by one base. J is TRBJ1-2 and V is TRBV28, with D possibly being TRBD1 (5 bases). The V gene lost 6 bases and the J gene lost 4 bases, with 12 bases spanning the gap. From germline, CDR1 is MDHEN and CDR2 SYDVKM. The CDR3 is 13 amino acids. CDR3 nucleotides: TGTGCCAGCAGCCGAGACAGCTTCTATGGCTACACCTTC. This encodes CASSRDSFYGYTF.

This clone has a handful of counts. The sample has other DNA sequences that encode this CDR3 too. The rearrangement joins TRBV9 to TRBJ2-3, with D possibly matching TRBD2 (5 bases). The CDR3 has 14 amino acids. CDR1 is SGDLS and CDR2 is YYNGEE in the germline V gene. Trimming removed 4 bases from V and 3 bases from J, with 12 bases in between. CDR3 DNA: TGTGCCAGCAGCCCCAGGACTGGAACAGATACGCAGTATTTT. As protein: CASSPRTGTDTQYF.

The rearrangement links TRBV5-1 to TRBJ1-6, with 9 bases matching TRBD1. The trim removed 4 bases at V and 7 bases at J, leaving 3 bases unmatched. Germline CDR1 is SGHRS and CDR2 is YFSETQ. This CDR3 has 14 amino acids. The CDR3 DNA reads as TGCGCCAGCAGCCGGACAGGGGAAAATTCACCCCTCCACTTT. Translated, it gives CASSRTGENSPLHF.

CDR3 nucleotides: TGTGCCAGCAGCTACGGCGGGGGATATGGCTACACCTTC. Translating gives CASSYGGGYGYTF. The chain employs TRBV28 and TRBJ1-2, with a weak D call TRBD1 (5 bases). The CDR3 runs 13 residues. Germline lookup yields CDR1 MDHEN and CDR2 SYDVKM. V gave up 6 bases and J gave up 5 bases, with 13 bases separating them.

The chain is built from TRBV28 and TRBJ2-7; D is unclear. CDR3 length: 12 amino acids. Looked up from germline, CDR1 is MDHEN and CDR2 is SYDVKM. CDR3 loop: CASTSNLYEQYF. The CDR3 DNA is TGTGCTTCAACTTCCAACCTCTACGAGCAGTACTTC.

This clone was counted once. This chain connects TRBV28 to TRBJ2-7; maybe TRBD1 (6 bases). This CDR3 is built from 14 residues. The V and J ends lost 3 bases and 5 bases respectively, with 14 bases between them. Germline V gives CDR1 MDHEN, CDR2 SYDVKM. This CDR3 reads CASSFHGKGDEQYF. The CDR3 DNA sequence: TGTGCCAGCAGTTTCCACGGGAAGGGGGACGAGCAGTACTTC.

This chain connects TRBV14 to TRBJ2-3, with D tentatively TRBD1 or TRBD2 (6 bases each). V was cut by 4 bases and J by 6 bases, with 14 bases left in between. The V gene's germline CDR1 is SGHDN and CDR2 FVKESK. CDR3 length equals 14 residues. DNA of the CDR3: TGTGCCAGCAGCCCTCTCGGGGGCAGGGATACGCAGTATTTT. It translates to CASSPLGGRDTQYF.